Included here is one TCR beta chain sequence, with context. Repertoires were generated with immunoSEQ multiplex PCR, while TCRdb's copy carries only in-frame clones and drops some. The data hold tens of thousands of clones, with 94% observed a single time. The data were obtained in a study of technical replicates of blood from a few donors. Trimming cost V 0 bases and J 8 bases, with 10 bases left between them. This CDR3 is built from 13 residues. The germline V gene has CDR1 LGHNA and CDR2 YNFKEQ. The sample was T cells isolated from PBMCs. The rearrangement links TRBV4-2 to TRBJ1-2; D might be TRBD1 (5 bases). The source of this sequence is a human donor in good health. The DNA of the CDR3 is TGTGCCAGCAGCCAAGACTCAGGGTCAGGCTACACCTTC. Translated, it gives CASSQDSGSGYTF.